The present T cell receptor (beta chain) was sequenced within a study of cytomegalovirus exposure and HLA in healthy donors (dated by TCRdb to the late 2010s). For context, the study as a whole: According to an earlier analysis of 550 to 700 of the donors, 150 million to 200 million T cells yielded roughly 110 million unique TCR beta sequences and approximately 300 Gb of sequence data. An early release covering around 630 HLA-typed donors comprised about 300 gigabases of sequencing data and roughly 85 million unique TCR sequences. Of the 350 to 450 genotyped donors, over 70% fell in the genetic ancestry cluster associated with self-reported Caucasian donors. The study was designed to test whether signatures of past pathogen exposure could be identified by cataloging public T cell receptors. Using immunosequencing, the study profiled T cell repertoires from some 670 subjects and related those repertoires to cytomegalovirus serostatus. In addition to the first cohort of hundreds of subjects, a separate validation cohort of about 120 different subjects was used. To predict cytomegalovirus infection status, the study brought together high-throughput TCR immunosequencing, statistical association of individual TCRs with disease status, and machine learning. A later analysis re-examined previously published TCR beta repertoires from hundreds of donors and added high-resolution HLA genotyping to investigate patterns of TCR occurrence. The later analysis used no new phenotypic data to find candidate immune exposures, relying instead on TCR beta sequences and their occurrence across donors. An earlier analysis of a few hundred of the donors applied high-throughput TCR beta sequencing to assess whether each TCR beta V gene segment acted as functional or pseudogenic. Donor age, sex, ethnicity and CMV serostatus were compiled alongside the repertoire data. A later genetic analysis took genome-wide SNP genotypes for 398 of the 666 donors and used that subset as a discovery cohort. All discovery cohort repertoires had been generated using a single sequencing platform. HLA typing included class I and class II loci at four-digit resolution. The number of donors typed differed by locus, with about 629-630 for A, B, C, DRB1 and DQB1, around 500 for DQA1, 600 to 610 for DPA1, and under 490 for DPB1. Because of strong linkage in the cohort, roughly five DR-DQ haplotypes were treated as single units for association and clustering. Across 300 to 400 genotyped donors of the cohort, an average of approximately 200,000 unique TCR beta nucleotide sequences per donor were sequenced, and approximately 19% of those sequences were non-productive.

Sequences SGHTA (CDR1) and FQGNSA (CDR2) are obtained from the germline V gene. Trimming accounts for 4 bases at V and 4 bases at J, while the number of junction bases matched to no gene is 5. There are 15 amino acids in the CDR3, from cysteine to phenylalanine inclusive. Of all the DNA, just the CDR3 is kept, 45 bases in frame from base 1. Library prep was done by the immunoSEQ multiplex PCR assay. The multiplex PCR relied on a mix of 60 forward primers for TCR Vbeta segments and 13 reverse primers for TCR Jbeta segments. A multiplex PCR assay on genomic DNA amplified the CDR3 region of rearranged TCR beta genes. Amplified TCR beta libraries were sequenced as 87-base-pair reads on the Illumina HiSeq System. The paper's processing steps were these. A later analysis counted some 80 million unique TCR beta chains across the approximately 700 repertoires, and around 9.9 million of these chains were shared by at least two donors. Raw reads were error-corrected and collapsed into unique sequences by a nearest-neighbor algorithm in which closely related sequences were merged to remove PCR and sequencing errors. To assign V, D and J gene segments, CDR3 sequences were aligned to IMGT reference sequences. For a sequence to be retained, a match of at least six nucleotides to both a V gene segment and a J gene segment was required. Rearrangements were called productive when the CDR3 lacked stop codons and stayed in frame with V and J; all others were non-productive. Following IMGT convention, CDR3 was defined as the stretch from the second conserved V-encoded cysteine to the conserved J-encoded phenylalanine. In an earlier analysis of approximately 500 of the donors, sequences lacking an unambiguous match to a single V gene segment were excluded. An earlier analysis of a few hundred of the donors called V segments functional above 56.7% productive rearrangements and segregating when the between-donor standard deviation exceeded 5%. A statistical classification framework was developed to diagnose cytomegalovirus status using the catalog of TCR beta chain sequences. A later analysis assigned V and J genes by comparing TCR nucleotide sequences with IMGT/GENE-DB human TR gene sequences. Using the TCRdist pipeline, a later analysis assigned CDR3 sequences along with most-parsimonious VDJ recombination scenarios. In a later analysis, each TCR beta chain was defined by its CDR3 amino acid sequence together with its V-gene family, and reads lacking a unique V-gene family were excluded. In a later analysis, 500 to 700 highly shared, low-generation-probability nucleotide sequences were removed to address suspected cross-contamination and a sequencing artifact. In a later analysis, a clonal expansion index was calculated for each public chain from normalized within-repertoire ranks of inferred template counts. Generation probabilities in a later analysis came from a VDJ recombination model fitted to out-of-frame rearrangements, and those results were checked against IGoR. In a later analysis, TCR-TCR, TCR-HLA and TCR-CMV co-occurrence was scored with hypergeometric tests, and a repertoire-size bias correction was applied to TCR pairs. In a later analysis, false discovery rates were estimated by permuting HLA or CMV assignments 20 times. A later analysis grouped co-occurring TCRs with DBSCAN, adding TCRdist sequence similarity when clustering within HLA-allele-positive subsets. For co-occurrence clustering, repertoires with fewer than 30,000 or more than 120,000 public chains were excluded, along with 5 or 6 repertoires with anomalous nucleotide sharing. TCRdb took over this immuneACCESS table, retaining in-frame rearrangements with V and J assigned. Such tables are incomplete; in checked studies, under half of the missing clones stem from an unresolved V gene, and the remainder is unexplained. The DNA gave D and trimming, while V, J and clone size come from that table. For this sample, the table gives tens of thousands of clones. The ten largest clonotypes hold 3.5% to 4.5% of the sample.

Broad study findings and their caveats: Most CMV-associated TCR beta chains appeared to be HLA-restricted in a later analysis, and the HLA associations seemed to be driven largely by CMV exposure. Because counts were too low, roughly 16 rarely observed V segments, including chromosome 9 orphons, were left out of the earlier analysis of several hundred of the donors. Because HLA typing was missing for some donors at each locus, association tests included only the typed subset. In a later analysis, HLA-associated TCR beta chains showed more clonal expansion and lower generation probabilities than non-associated chains that were equally common. In a later genetic analysis, a missense DCLRE1C variant was associated with V-gene and J-gene trimming of TCR beta chains, and the association was replicated in an independent cohort. In vitro tests confirmed that three of the cytomegalovirus-associated TCR beta chains recognize cytomegalovirus antigens. Most TCR sequences were seen in very few donors, while some public TCRs were found in many individuals. Assigning TCR associations to individual alleles was difficult when HLA alleles, especially DR and DQ, strongly co-occurred. A further reported finding was that TCR beta sequences accurately predicted the HLA-A and HLA-B alleles for most subjects in the first cohort. In both the original and validation cohorts, the classifier was reported to diagnose cytomegalovirus status with high specificity and sensitivity. The 87-base-pair reads could not distinguish some IMGT-functional V segments, including TRBV6-2 and TRBV6-3, so those segments were excluded. CMV serostatus was the only immune exposure information available for the cohort. Presence/absence analyses assumed roughly uniform sequencing depth across donors, an assumption that may not hold. Linkage disequilibrium might explain the correlated functional status among segregating V segments, but an unknown experimental factor could not be excluded. A later analysis found that TCR association rates varied across HLA loci, with DRB1 alleles showing the most associated TCRs and HLA-C alleles the fewest. In an earlier analysis of more than 450 of the donors, most TCR beta V segments were observed in productive rearrangements about 87% or about 30% of the time, broadly matching IMGT annotations. Specific HLA alleles were associated with around 18,000 TCR beta sequences at a false discovery rate of 0.05 in a later analysis. In a later analysis, several top co-occurrence clusters were reported to appear linked to parvovirus B19, influenza, CMV and Epstein-Barr virus. A later genetic analysis reported fewer N-insertions in productive TCRs among donors in an Asian-associated ancestry cluster than the roughly 670-donor mean. In this cohort, only TCR beta chains were sequenced, and detectable features were limited by the absence of alpha or paired-chain data. The study gave a list of some 150 TCR beta chains associated with cytomegalovirus. A group of highly shared sequence variants was considered likely to be a technical artifact of the sequencing pipeline. The authors suggested that the approach could potentially be generalized to other disease states and immunological phenotypes.

Comments on this clone: Its antigen remains undetermined.

The cohort was made up of several hundred healthy bone marrow donors. Cohort members were all nominally healthy when sampled, although unrecorded immune exposures were likely present. The donor was CMV seropositive and belonged to the group of some 290 seropositive cohort members. Each donor provided a peripheral blood sample, and peripheral blood mononuclear cells were used for TCR beta sequencing. The Qiagen DNeasy Blood Extraction Kit was used to extract genomic DNA from the blood cell samples. The sample consisted of PBMCs. The chain is assembled from TRBV7-2 and TRBJ1-3; the junction holds 9 bases that match TRBD1. This clonotype originated in a young man in good health and CMV-seropositive. The CDR3 region has the sequence CASSSTGGGGNTIYF. The DNA reads TGTGCCAGCAGCTCGACAGGGGGTGGCGGAAACACCATATATTTT.